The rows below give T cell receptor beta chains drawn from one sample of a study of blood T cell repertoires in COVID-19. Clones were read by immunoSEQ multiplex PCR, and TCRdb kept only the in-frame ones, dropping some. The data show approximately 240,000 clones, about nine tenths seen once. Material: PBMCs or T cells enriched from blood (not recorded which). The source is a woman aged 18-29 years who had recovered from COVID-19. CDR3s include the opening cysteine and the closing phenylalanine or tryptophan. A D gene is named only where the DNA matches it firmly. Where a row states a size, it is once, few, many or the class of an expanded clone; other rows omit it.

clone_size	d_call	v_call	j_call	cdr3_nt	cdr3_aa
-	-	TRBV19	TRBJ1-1	TGTGCCAGTAGTATGGGCAGTATTGCTGAAGCTTTCTTT	CASSMGSIAEAFF
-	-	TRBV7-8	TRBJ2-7	TGTGCCAGCAGCTTCGCGCTCTCGGGGATCTACGAGCAGTACTTC	CASSFALSGIYEQYF
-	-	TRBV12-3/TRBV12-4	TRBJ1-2	TGTGCCAGCAGTTTAACAGGGATCTATGGCTACACCTTC	CASSLTGIYGYTF
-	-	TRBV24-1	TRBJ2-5	TGTGCCACCCGCGGGGGCGGGGAGACCCAGTACTTC	CATRGGGETQYF
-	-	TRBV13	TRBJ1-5	TGTGCCAGCAGCCCCCGCGGGCTTCAGCCCCAGCATTTT	CASSPRGLQPQHF
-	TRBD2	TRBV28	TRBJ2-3	TGTGCCAGCAGTCGGACTAGCGGGAGTAGTACGCAGTATTTT	CASSRTSGSSTQYF
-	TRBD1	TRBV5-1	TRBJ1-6	TGCGCCAGCAGCGGGACGGGACAGGGGTGGAATTCACCCCTCCACTTT	CASSGTGQGWNSPLHF
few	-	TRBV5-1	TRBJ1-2	TGCGCCAGCAGCTTTTCAGGGTTTGAGGATGGCTACACCTTC	CASSFSGFEDGYTF
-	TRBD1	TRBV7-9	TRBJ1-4	TGTGCCAGCAGCCCCCACGGGGACAGTCCCCTCAATGAAAAACTGTTTTTT	CASSPHGDSPLNEKLFF
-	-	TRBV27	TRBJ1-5	TGTGCCAGCAGTCCGCACAGTTATAGCAATCAGCCCCAGCATTTT	CASSPHSYSNQPQHF
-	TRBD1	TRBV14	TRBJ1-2	TGTGCCAGCAGCCAAGATCGGACAGGGGGGCTCTATGGCTACACCTTC	CASSQDRTGGLYGYTF
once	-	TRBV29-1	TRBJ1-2	TGCAGCGTTGGGACACGAGATGGCTACACCTTC	CSVGTRDGYTF
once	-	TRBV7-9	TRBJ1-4	TGTGCCAGCAGCTCAGGGTCTAGGGCTAATGAAAAACTGTTTTTT	CASSSGSRANEKLFF
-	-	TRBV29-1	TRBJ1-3	TGCAGCGTTCGGGTTTCTGGAAACACCATATATTTT	CSVRVSGNTIYF
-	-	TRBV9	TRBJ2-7	TGTGCCAGCAGCGTAGCCGCGGAGCCCTACGAGCAGTACTTC	CASSVAAEPYEQYF
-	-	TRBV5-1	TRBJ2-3	TGCGCCAGCAGCACCGCCGCGGGGGCACCAGATACGCAGTATTTT	CASSTAAGAPDTQYF
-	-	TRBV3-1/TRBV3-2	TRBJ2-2	TGTGCCAGCAGCCAAGATTCCCGGGTACGCCGGGAGCTGTTTTTT	CASSQDSRVRRELFF
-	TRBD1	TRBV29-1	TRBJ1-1	TGCAGCACTGACACGAGGTTGACAGGGTCTGAAGCTTTCTTT	CSTDTRLTGSEAFF
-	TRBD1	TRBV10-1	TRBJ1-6	TGCGCCAGCAGGACAGGGGGGTCACCCCTCCACTTT	CASRTGGSPLHF
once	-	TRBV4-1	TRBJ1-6	TGCGCCAGCAGCCAAGGGCAGGGCGTATGGTCACCCCTCCACTTT	CASSQGQGVWSPLHF
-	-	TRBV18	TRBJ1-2	TGTGCCAGCTCACTACGACAGCAGTATGGCTACACCTTC	CASSLRQQYGYTF
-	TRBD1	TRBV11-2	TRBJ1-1	TGTGCCAGCAGGAATCGGGACAGCGGGGGCACTGAAGCTTTCTTT	CASRNRDSGGTEAFF
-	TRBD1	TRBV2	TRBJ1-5	TGTGCCAGCAGTCCTGGACAGGGAGGACAGCCCCAGCATTTT	CASSPGQGGQPQHF
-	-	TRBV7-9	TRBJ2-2	TGTGCCAGCAGCTTAAACAGGGACACCGGGGAGCTGTTTTTT	CASSLNRDTGELFF
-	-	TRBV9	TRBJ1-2	TGTGCCAGCAGCGTATTCTTAGGAGACGGCTACACCTTC	CASSVFLGDGYTF
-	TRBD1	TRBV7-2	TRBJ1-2	TGTGCCAGCAGTCGGACAGGGTCTGACTATGGCTACACCTTC	CASSRTGSDYGYTF
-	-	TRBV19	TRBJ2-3	TGTGCCAGTAGTATAGATCTAGAAGAGACAGATACGCAGTATTTT	CASSIDLEETDTQYF
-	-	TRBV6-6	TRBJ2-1	TGTGCCAGCAGATTTCCAGAGGCCTACAATGAGCAGTTCTTC	CASRFPEAYNEQFF
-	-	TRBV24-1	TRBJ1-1	TGTGCCACCAGTGCCCCGGGGTTCGCTGAAGCTTTCTTT	CATSAPGFAEAFF
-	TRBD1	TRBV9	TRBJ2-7	TGTGCCAGCAGCGTAGCCCCCTGGGACAGGGGGCCCTACGAGCAGTACTTC	CASSVAPWDRGPYEQYF
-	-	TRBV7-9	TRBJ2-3	TGTGCCAGCAGCCGTAGGGGGATGGCGGGCACAGATACGCAGTATTTT	CASSRRGMAGTDTQYF
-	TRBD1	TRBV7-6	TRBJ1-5	TGTGCCAGCAGCTCTCACAGGGGGTCCAATCAGCCCCAGCATTTT	CASSSHRGSNQPQHF
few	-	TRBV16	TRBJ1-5	TGTGCCAGCAGCCAAAACAGGGTAGATCAGCCCCAGCATTTT	CASSQNRVDQPQHF
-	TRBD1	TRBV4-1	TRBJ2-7	TGCGCCAGCAGCTCCCCGGGACAGACCTACGAGCAGTACTTC	CASSSPGQTYEQYF
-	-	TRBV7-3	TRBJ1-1	TGTGCCAGCAGCCTCGACCCGGACAGGAACACTGAAGCTTTCTTT	CASSLDPDRNTEAFF
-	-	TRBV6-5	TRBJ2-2	TGTGCCAGCAGTTACTCGGTCCAGGGGAACACCGGGGAGCTGTTTTTT	CASSYSVQGNTGELFF
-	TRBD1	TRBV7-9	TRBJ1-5	TGTGCCAGCAGCGCTCGGACAGGGGCCCGCAATCAGCCCCAGCATTTT	CASSARTGARNQPQHF
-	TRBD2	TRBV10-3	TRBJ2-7	TGTGCCATCAGTGAGGGACTAGCGGGGGTTCTCTCCTACGAGCAGTACTTC	CAISEGLAGVLSYEQYF
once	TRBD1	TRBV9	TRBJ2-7	TGTGCCAGCAGCGAGTCCGGGACAGGAATCGAGCAGTACTTC	CASSESGTGIEQYF
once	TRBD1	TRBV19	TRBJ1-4	TGTGCCAGTAGTATGGGGGACAGGGCAACTAATGAAAAACTGTTTTTT	CASSMGDRATNEKLFF
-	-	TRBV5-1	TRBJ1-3	TGCGCCAGCAGCTTGGCAGGGCGTGGAAACACCATATATTTT	CASSLAGRGNTIYF
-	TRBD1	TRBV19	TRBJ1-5	TGTGCCAGTAGGAAGCGCCGGGACAGTCTTTCCAATCAGCCCCAGCATTTT	CASRKRRDSLSNQPQHF
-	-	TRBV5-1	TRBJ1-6	TGCGCCAGCAGCTTGGAACGGAGGAGCCAAGGTTACAATTCACCCCTCCACTTT	CASSLERRSQGYNSPLHF
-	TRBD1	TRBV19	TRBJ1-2	TGTGCCAGTACCTTCTTAGACGCCGGGACAGGGACCGTCTATGGCTACACCTTC	CASTFLDAGTGTVYGYTF